Following are 19 T cell receptor beta chains from one sample sequenced in a study of T-cell reconstitution after alpha-beta-depleted transplantation in children. TCRbeta library preparation incorporated unique molecular identifiers. TCRdb reprocessed the PCR reads with MiXCR, giving one entry per CDR3 protein. The sample lists 200,000 to 250,000 distinct CDR3 sequences, 8% to 9.5% occurring once. The source was PBMCs from the stem cell graft donor, collected from the stem cell graft. The source of these receptors is a human donor who donated a stem cell graft to a child with acute lymphoblastic leukemia.

This clonotype turned up a few times. V usage is TRBV5-1 and J usage is TRBJ2-7; a possible D gene is TRBD2 (6 bases). Per germline, CDR1 SGHRS and CDR2 YFSETQ. The CDR3 is made up of 15 amino acids. Trimming left V 0 bases short and J 3 bases short, with 13 bases between. This CDR3 is CASSLAGLAIYEQYF. Here the CDR3 DNA reads TGCGCCAGCAGCTTGGCGGGTCTAGCGATCTACGAGCAGTACTTC.

In its sample, this clonotype was seen many times. V is TRBV5-8 and J is TRBJ2-1, with a possible D match to TRBD2 (6 bases). This CDR3 contains 13 residues. Germline CDR1 reads SGHTS; CDR2 reads YDEGEE. V lost 4 bases and J 6 bases, leaving 11 bases between the germline ends. The CDR3 spells CASSVGTLNEQFF. The DNA for the CDR3 is TGTGCCAGCAGCGTCGGGACTCTCAATGAGCAGTTCTTC.

The table lists this clonotype with a few counts. V is TRBV12-3 or TRBV12-4 and J is TRBJ1-1; the match to TRBD1 covers 9 bases. Losses at the gene ends were 5 bases for V and 3 bases for J; bases not matched to a gene: 10. The CDR3 length is 16 residues. The CDR3 nucleotides are TGTGCCAGCAGTACACGGAGACAGGGGGAAGACACTGAAGCTTTCTTT. This codes for CASSTRRQGEDTEAFF.

This clonotype was recorded a few times. The CDR3 nucleotides are TGTGCCAGCAGTTTATTAAGAGGTGGGACAGATACGCAGTATTTT. It codes for CASSLLRGGTDTQYF. The chain links TRBV12-3 or TRBV12-4 to TRBJ2-3; D is undetermined. CDR3 length: 15 residues. V shed 2 bases and J shed 3 bases, with 12 bases lying between them.

This clonotype was counted a few times. The gene calls are TRBV3-1 and TRBJ2-1; 9 bases align to TRBD1. V was pared by 0 bases and J by 3 bases, with 3 bases of the junction left unmatched. Germline V CDR1 and CDR2: LGHDT, YNNKEL (reference sequence). There are 16 residues in the CDR3. The DNA for the CDR3 is TGTGCCAGCAGCCAAGAGGGACAGGGAAACTACAATGAGCAGTTCTTC. Protein product: CASSQEGQGNYNEQFF.

This clonotype came up many times. V is TRBV5-1 and J is TRBJ1-3; D unclear. Germline CDR1 and CDR2: SGHRS and YFSETQ. Trimming shortened V by 4 bases and J by 0 bases, and 14 bases separated the two germline ends. The CDR3 spans 16 residues. The CDR3 DNA follows: TGCGCCAGCAGCGATCAGGCGATTAGCTCTGGAAACACCATATATTTT. Encoded protein: CASSDQAISSGNTIYF.

This clonotype was found a few times. This chain joins TRBV5-4 and TRBJ1-6; D call uncertain. CDR3 length: 13 amino acids. V shed 0 bases and J shed 4 bases, with 2 bases lying between them. From germline, CDR1 is SGHNT and CDR2 YYREEE (reference sequence). The CDR3, as DNA: TGTGCCAGCAGCTTGGGATATAATTCACCCCTCCACTTT. Its translation: CASSLGYNSPLHF.

This clonotype was counted at least ten times. The chain couples TRBV20-1 to TRBJ2-1; D may be TRBD2 (6 bases). There are 14 residues in the CDR3. Germline loops: CDR1 DFQATT, CDR2 SNEGSKA (reference sequence). The ends were cut back, 2 bases at V and 0 bases at J, with 8 bases in the middle. The CDR3 DNA follows: TGCAGTGCTAGACGGGGGTCCTCCTACAATGAGCAGTTCTTC. It is translated as CSARRGSSYNEQFF.

This clonotype was observed at least ten times. The chain combines TRBV5-1 with TRBJ1-2; D is possibly TRBD1 (6 bases). The CDR3 sequence is 16 residues long. Per germline, CDR1 SGHRS and CDR2 YFSETQ. Trimming took 4 bases from V and 3 from J, leaving 19 bases between them. The CDR3 region has the DNA TGCGCCAGCAGCCGGATCACAGGGCTTAGTGACTATGGCTACACCTTC. Translating it yields CASSRITGLSDYGYTF.

This clonotype was recorded at least ten times. V and J are TRBV4-2 and TRBJ2-5, with unresolved D. Trimming removed 2 bases from V and 1 base from J, with 14 bases in between. The CDR3 contains 16 residues. Per germline, CDR1 LGHNA and CDR2 YNFKEQ. CDR3 in DNA: TGTGCCAGCAGCCAATCTTTTAAATTATCCCAAGAGACCCAGTACTTC. Translation: CASSQSFKLSQETQYF.

A remark on this clonotype: This may be a read error, as it is one base from a much larger clone. The rearrangement links TRBV10-3 to TRBJ2-5, with 7 bases lining up with TRBD1. The CDR3 spans 13 residues. Germline V CDR1 and CDR2: ENHRY, SYGVKD. With 6 bases clipped from V and 2 bases from J, the junction kept 3 bases outside the gene matches. As DNA, the CDR3 is TGTGCCATCAGACGACAGGGACAAGAGACCCAGTACTTC. Amino acid sequence: CAIRRQGQETQYF.

This clonotype was counted only a few times. The V call is TRBV5-8, the J call TRBJ2-4, with D possibly matching TRBD2 (6 bases). Deletions cut 2 bases from V and 7 bases from J, with 13 bases between. The CDR3 totals 14 residues. Germline lookup yields CDR1 SGHTS and CDR2 YDEGEE. This CDR3 reads CASSFEYGRNIQYF. The CDR3 nucleotides are TGTGCCAGCAGCTTTGAGTATGGGAGGAACATTCAGTACTTC.

The gene calls are TRBV6-2 or TRBV6-3 and TRBJ2-1; D gene ambiguous. Germline V gene data show CDR1 as MNHEY and CDR2 as SVGEGT. The CDR3 spans 11 residues. Between the trimmed V and J ends, which lost 3 bases and 13 bases, there was a span of 10 bases. The CDR3 region has the DNA TGTGCCAGCAGTTATTTGATGGATCAGTTCTTC. Protein product: CASSYLMDQFF.

This clonotype was observed at least ten times. The gene calls are TRBV20-1 and TRBJ2-7; 7 bases line up with TRBD2. The junction had 15 bases not matched to a gene; V was cut back by 0 bases and J by 1 base. Germline CDR1 DFQATT, CDR2 SNEGSKA (reference sequence). This CDR3 has 18 residues. CDR3 region: CSAREMVAGEIWSYEQYF. DNA for the CDR3: TGCAGTGCTAGAGAGATGGTGGCGGGGGAAATTTGGTCCTACGAGCAGTACTTC.

This clonotype was seen a handful of times. The chain couples TRBV7-9 to TRBJ2-3; the D gene is possibly TRBD2 (6 bases). The CDR3 has 17 amino acids. The germline CDR1 and CDR2 sequences are SEHNR and FQNEAQ (reference sequence). The ends were cut back, 5 bases at V and 2 bases at J, with 20 bases in the middle. The chain's CDR3 is CASSAPPGDRATDTQYF. CDR3 bases: TGTGCCAGCAGCGCCCCTCCGGGGGACCGGGCCACAGATACGCAGTATTTT.

The genes are TRBV7-2 and TRBJ2-1; D is possibly TRBD2 (5 bases). Between the trimmed V and J ends, which lost 11 bases and 1 base, there was a span of 12 bases. There are 13 residues in the CDR3. CDR1 and CDR2 from the germline V gene are SGHTA and FQGNSA. As DNA, the CDR3 is TGTGCCGCGCGGGCCGGTTCCTACAATGAGCAGTTCTTC. Translated: CAARAGSYNEQFF.

This clonotype was seen only a few times. The chain couples TRBV6-2 or TRBV6-3 to TRBJ2-3; D is uncertain. The CDR3 covers 15 residues. V was pared by 2 bases and J by 0 bases, with 9 bases between. Germline CDR1 reads MNHEY; CDR2 reads SVGEGT. CDR3 region: CASSYGRPSTDTQYF. CDR3 nucleotides: TGTGCCAGCAGTTACGGCCGTCCTAGCACAGATACGCAGTATTTT.

The V and J genes are TRBV20-1 and TRBJ1-4; D call uncertain. V shed 0 bases and J shed 8 bases, with 7 bases lying between them. CDR1 is DFQATT and CDR2 is SNEGSKA in the germline V gene (reference sequence). CDR3 length equals 12 residues. In DNA, the CDR3 is TGCAGTGCTAGAGATCTTAGCGAAAAACTGTTTTTT. Amino acid sequence: CSARDLSEKLFF.

This clonotype was observed a handful of times. This chain links TRBV3-1 with TRBJ2-7; D is undetermined. Germline assignment: CDR1 LGHDT and CDR2 YNNKEL (reference sequence). The CDR3 extends over 14 amino acids. The V end was cut by 1 base, the J end by 6 bases, with 13 bases between. For the CDR3, the DNA is TGTGCCAGCAGCCAAGGGACGTCCTCGGGCGAGCAGTACTTC. As protein: CASSQGTSSGEQYF.